These 14 T cell receptor beta chains originate from one sample sequenced in a study of identical twins. Each CDR3 protein is one row after TCRdb ran MiXCR on the 5' RACE reads. The repertoire holds around 480,000 distinct CDR3 sequences, with approximately 15% as singletons. This sample was shared with a second study, whose subject was yellow fever vaccine responses in identical twins.

The specimen was CD4+ T cells sorted from blood. These receptors came from a young woman in good health.

There are a few counts of this clonotype. This chain connects TRBV3-1 to TRBJ2-3, with 9 bases fitting TRBD2. The CDR3 is 18 amino acids. Trimming took 4 bases from V and 2 from J; bases not matched to a gene: 13. Germline V gives CDR1 LGHDT, CDR2 YNNKEL (reference sequence). CDR3 nucleotides: TGTGCCAGCAGCCTCCAGAGGGGGACTAGCCGAAACACAGATACGCAGTATTTT. Protein sequence: CASSLQRGTSRNTDTQYF.

Only a few counts were recorded for this clonotype. The chain recombines TRBV9 with TRBJ2-1; no reliable D call. Trimming stripped 3 bases from V and 6 bases from J, with 13 bases between. Germline lookup yields CDR1 SGDLS and CDR2 YYNGEE. There are 14 residues in the CDR3. The CDR3, as DNA: TGTGCCAGCAGCGCCGGAGCTAAATCCAATGAGCAGTTCTTC. This translates into CASSAGAKSNEQFF.

The table lists this clonotype with many counts. The chain recombines TRBV10-3 with TRBJ2-1; TRBD2 matches 7 bases. The junction had 9 bases not matched to a gene; V was cut back by 0 bases and J by 4 bases. Per the germline V gene, CDR1 is ENHRY and CDR2 is SYGVKD. The CDR3 runs 17 residues. The CDR3, as DNA: TGTGCCATCAGTGAGTCTCCGGGACTATCCCCTTACAATGAGCAGTTCTTC. Protein product: CAISESPGLSPYNEQFF.

This clonotype was picked up many times. The chain employs TRBV7-8 and TRBJ2-7; 7 positions agree with TRBD2. Looked up from germline, CDR1 is SGHVS and CDR2 is FQNEAQ. J gave up 3 bases and V 1 base, and 6 bases lay outside the gene matches. This CDR3 spans 15 amino acids. The CDR3 region is CASSLETGGGYEQYF. For the CDR3, the DNA is TGTGCCAGCAGCTTAGAAACGGGAGGAGGCTACGAGCAGTACTTC.

The chain links TRBV12-3 or TRBV12-4 to TRBJ2-3; TRBD1 agrees at 11 bases. V dropped 4 bases and J dropped 3; count of bases not matched to a gene: 3. The CDR3 totals 15 residues. Here the CDR3 DNA reads TGTGCCAGCAGTTGGACAGGGGGCCGGACAGATACGCAGTATTTT. This sequence encodes CASSWTGGRTDTQYF.

This clonotype was counted only a few times. CDR3 DNA sequence: TGTGCCAGCAGCTTCCTGGACAGGGCGTCAGGAAACACCATATATTTT. This translates into CASSFLDRASGNTIYF. The genes are TRBV5-6 and TRBJ1-3; 8 nucleotides align to TRBD1. V trimming: 2 bases; J trimming: 4 bases; junction bases outside the gene matches: 8. From germline, CDR1 is SGHDT and CDR2 YYEEEE. The CDR3 runs to 16 residues.

This clonotype was seen a few times. The rearrangement uses TRBV5-1 and TRBJ2-7, with D perhaps assigned TRBD1 or TRBD2 (5 bases each). The germline V gene encodes CDR1 SGHRS and CDR2 YFSETQ. The ends were cut back, 1 base at V and 0 bases at J, with 11 bases in the middle. The CDR3 extends over 15 amino acids. CDR3: CASSLLGASSYEQYF. In DNA, the CDR3 is TGCGCCAGCAGCTTGCTCGGGGCGTCCTCCTACGAGCAGTACTTC.

The CDR3 DNA sequence: TGTGCCACCAGCAGAGAACAGTCTGGAAACACCATATATTTT. It codes for CATSREQSGNTIYF. The chain recombines TRBV15 with TRBJ1-3; D gene uncertain. CDR3 size: 14 residues. Germline CDR1 is LNHNV and CDR2 is YYDKDF (reference sequence). The V end was cut by 0 bases, the J end by 1 base, with 4 bases between.

The genes are TRBV5-6 and TRBJ2-5; TRBD2 is a possible D gene (7 bases). In germline, CDR1 is SGHDT, CDR2 YYEEEE. The V and J ends lost 4 bases and 0 bases respectively, with 16 bases between them. This CDR3 spans 16 amino acids. The chain's CDR3 is CASSLTRGGNQETQYF. CDR3 DNA: TGTGCCAGCAGCCTCACAAGGGGGGGGAACCAAGAGACCCAGTACTTC.

This clonotype came up a few times. The chain uses TRBV7-9 and TRBJ2-3; D is unclear. The CDR3 loop spans 8 amino acids. CDR1 SEHNR and CDR2 FQNEAQ come from the germline V gene (reference sequence). Trimming cost V 5 bases and J 14 bases, with 5 bases left between them. The CDR3 DNA reads as TGTGCCAGCAGCCCCAGGTATTTT. The encoded protein is CASSPRYF.

This rearrangement joins TRBV12-3 or TRBV12-4 to TRBJ2-7; TRBD1 matches 9 bases. The CDR3 has 14 amino acids. Trimming at V came to 6 bases and at J to 4 bases, leaving 7 bases not matched to a gene. The CDR3 spells CASRPRDRVYEQYF. The CDR3 DNA reads as TGTGCCAGCAGGCCCAGGGACAGGGTTTACGAGCAGTACTTC.

The V call is TRBV20-1, the J call TRBJ1-1; D unclear. The CDR3 runs to 14 residues. Trimming pared 3 bases from V and 0 bases from J, leaving 11 bases between. Germline values: CDR1 DFQATT, CDR2 SNEGSKA (reference sequence). The CDR3 nucleotides are TGCAGTGCTAGCCAGGCAGGAATGAACACTGAAGCTTTCTTT. It translates to CSASQAGMNTEAFF.

This clonotype was seen ten or more times. The chain uses TRBV7-9 and TRBJ2-7; maybe TRBD1 (5 bases). Trimming removed 5 bases from V and 0 bases from J, with 8 bases in between. There are 13 residues in the CDR3. Germline-derived CDR1 and CDR2 are SEHNR and FQNEAQ (reference sequence). CDR3 region: CASSEDNSYEQYF. The DNA for the CDR3 is TGTGCCAGCAGCGAGGACAACTCCTACGAGCAGTACTTC.

The rearrangement uses TRBV12-3 or TRBV12-4 and TRBJ2-3; perhaps TRBD1 as D (6 bases). CDR3 length: 12 residues. V lost 7 bases and J 2 bases, leaving 7 bases between the germline ends. CDR3 region: CASKGDTDTQYF. The CDR3 DNA sequence: TGTGCCAGCAAGGGGGACACAGATACGCAGTATTTT.